These 31 T cell receptor beta chains were all obtained from the same sample, sequenced in a study of monozygotic twins with inflammatory bowel disease. TCRdb reprocessed the 5' RACE reads and stores each CDR3 protein as one record, lacking DNA. This repertoire includes about 160,000 distinct CDR3 sequences. Sequencing was done on a sample of blood. The source is a human donor with ulcerative colitis or Crohn's disease, or a healthy co-twin of an affected twin (not recorded which).

The J gene is TRBJ1-2, the V gene TRBV7-2; the TRBD1 assignment by TCRdb is unverifiable without DNA. Germline CDR1 reads SGHTA; CDR2 reads FQGNSA. The CDR3 is made up of 14 amino acids. The CDR3 region is CASSWRDTNYGYTF. Supplemented by reference TRBV7-2 and TRBJ1-2, the full variable domain reads GAGVSQSPSNKVTEKGKDVELRCDPISGHTALYWYRQSLGQGLEFLIYFQGNSAPDKSGLPSDRFSAERTGGSVSTLTIQRTQQEDSAVYLCASSWRDTNYGYTFGSGTRLTVV.

The chain has TRBV12-3 or TRBV12-4 and TRBJ1-2. This CDR3 spans 12 amino acids. CDR3 sequence: CASRRMSWGYTF.

This chain uses TRBV6-2 or TRBV6-3 with TRBJ1-5; the TCRdb D gene call, TRBD1, has no DNA to confirm it. The CDR3 is 15 residues long. Germline V gene lookup returns CDR1 MNHEY and CDR2 SVGEGT. This CDR3 is CASSWDETSNQPQHF.

The chain has TRBV9 and TRBJ1-3; TCRdb's assignment of TRBD1 cannot be checked, as there is no DNA. The CDR3 runs 15 residues. The germline CDR1 and CDR2 sequences are SGDLS and YYNGEE. The CDR3: CASSPQGTSGNTIYF.

The rearrangement links TRBV6-1 to TRBJ2-6; TCRdb returns TRBD1, unconfirmable since there is no DNA. The length of the CDR3 is 18 residues. CDR1 is MNHNS and CDR2 is SASEGT in the germline V gene. CDR3 in amino acids: CASSGGTGGISGANVLTF.

The rearrangement joins TRBV5-5 to TRBJ2-7; no DNA is available, so the TRBD1 call from TCRdb remains unchecked. CDR1 is SGHKS, CDR2 YYEKEE, per germline (reference sequence). The CDR3 spans 17 residues. CDR3 sequence reads: CASSHRSTGTGNYEQYF.

The CDR3 sequence: CASSRLAFSYNEQFF. V and J are TRBV18 and TRBJ2-1; with no DNA, the TCRdb D assignment of TRBD2 cannot be verified. Germline V gene data show CDR1 as KGHSH and CDR2 as LQKENI. The CDR3 extends over 15 amino acids.

This rearrangement joins TRBV7-2 to TRBJ2-7; the D gene TCRdb calls, TRBD1, cannot be checked with no DNA. Germline lookup yields CDR1 SGHTA and CDR2 FQGNSA. This CDR3 has 17 amino acids. Here the CDR3 reads CASSLVFVWGASYEQYF.

The chain joins TRBV11-2 to TRBJ2-2. CDR1 is SGHAT and CDR2 is FQNNGV in the germline V gene. CDR3 length: 16 residues. The CDR3 region is CASSLVLASNTGELFF.

The V and J genes are TRBV4-1 and TRBJ2-7; the TRBD1 assignment by TCRdb is unverifiable without DNA. The germline gives CDR1 MGHRA, CDR2 YSYEKL. There are 15 residues in the CDR3. The CDR3 protein is CASSPTGGPLHEQYF.

The chain couples TRBV20-1 to TRBJ1-3; TCRdb names TRBD1, which stays unverified in the absence of DNA. Per the germline V gene, CDR1 is DFQATT and CDR2 is SNEGSKA (reference sequence). This CDR3 contains 13 residues. The CDR3 region is CSASWGGGNTIYF.

The J gene is TRBJ2-5, the V gene TRBV11-2; TCRdb calls TRBD1, which cannot be checked without DNA. This CDR3 has 15 amino acids. Germline values: CDR1 SGHAT, CDR2 FQNNGV. CDR3 sequence reads: CASSFVTGGSETQYF.

CDR3 sequence: CASSLGTAGTDGGGQYF. This rearrangement joins TRBV5-1 to TRBJ2-7; lacking DNA, the TRBD1 call made by TCRdb goes unchecked. The CDR3 totals 17 residues. The germline V gene has CDR1 SGHRS and CDR2 YFSETQ.

The chain carries TRBV7-2 and TRBJ1-2; no DNA is available, so the TRBD1 call from TCRdb remains unchecked. The germline CDR1 and CDR2 sequences are SGHTA and FQGNSA. This CDR3 spans 14 amino acids. CDR3 sequence: CASSSRGPNYGYTF.

The chain uses TRBV20-1 and TRBJ1-2. CDR3 length: 16 residues. In germline, CDR1 is DFQATT, CDR2 SNEGSKA (reference sequence). This chain's CDR3 is CSASDRTTGPFSGYTF.

The chain has TRBV2 and TRBJ1-4; TCRdb lists TRBD1, though no DNA is available to test this call. CDR3 size: 15 residues. Germline loops: CDR1 SNHLY, CDR2 FYNNEI. This CDR3 reads CASGAGGAPNEKLFF.

The rearrangement uses TRBV20-1 and TRBJ2-7; lacking DNA, the TRBD2 call made by TCRdb goes unchecked. This CDR3 comprises 17 residues. Germline CDR1 reads DFQATT; CDR2 reads SNEGSKA (reference sequence). The CDR3 spells CSARVGLAGGPSYEQYF.

This sequence joins TRBV7-2 and TRBJ1-2; the D gene TCRdb calls, TRBD1, cannot be checked with no DNA. The CDR3 has 15 residues. Germline V lookup: CDR1 SGHTA, CDR2 FQGNSA. The CDR3 spells CASSLAGGGFKGYTF.

The chain has TRBV20-1 and TRBJ2-1; there is no DNA to check the TCRdb D call of TRBD2. CDR1 and CDR2 from the germline V gene are DFQATT and SNEGSKA (reference sequence). The CDR3 is 16 residues long. The CDR3: CSAPPGVAGGPYEQFF.

The chain uses TRBV9 and TRBJ2-7; with no DNA, the TCRdb D assignment of TRBD1 cannot be verified. The CDR3 spans 15 residues. CDR1 SGDLS and CDR2 YYNGEE come from the germline V gene. CDR3 loop: CASSVAGASSYEQYF.

The chain uses TRBV12-3 or TRBV12-4 and TRBJ2-7; there is no DNA to check the TCRdb D call of TRBD1. The CDR3 totals 16 residues. CDR3: CASSLGPARKSYEQYF.

The chain has TRBV12-3 or TRBV12-4 and TRBJ1-5; TCRdb proposes TRBD1, but this gene call is untestable without DNA. The CDR3 covers 14 residues. The CDR3 sequence is CASSWTGGDQPQHF.

The V and J genes are TRBV6-2 or TRBV6-3 and TRBJ2-7; the TCRdb D gene call, TRBD1, has no DNA to confirm it. Germline V lookup: CDR1 MNHEY, CDR2 SVGEGT. There are 12 residues in the CDR3. CDR3 amino acids: CASSYVGGEQYF.

V is TRBV20-1 and J is TRBJ2-7; TCRdb designates TRBD2, a call that cannot be tested without DNA. The CDR3 runs to 13 residues. Germline values: CDR1 DFQATT, CDR2 SNEGSKA (reference sequence). The CDR3: CSAQVGGAYEQYF.

The CDR3: CSVKRGTGPYYEQYF. This chain links TRBV29-1 with TRBJ2-7; the TCRdb call, TRBD1, lacks DNA for checking. The germline V gene encodes CDR1 SQVTM and CDR2 ANQGSEA. The CDR3 loop spans 15 amino acids.

The V call is TRBV12-3 or TRBV12-4, the J call TRBJ1-3. The CDR3 totals 13 residues. The CDR3 loop is CASSRGVSYTIYF.

The rearrangement links TRBV7-6 to TRBJ2-3. The CDR3 extends over 14 amino acids. Germline values: CDR1 SGHVS, CDR2 FNYEAQ. The CDR3 sequence: CASSSSGRRDTQYF.

V usage is TRBV7-9 and J usage is TRBJ2-5; no DNA is available, so the TRBD2 call from TCRdb remains unchecked. This CDR3 is 15 amino acids long. Germline CDR1 SEHNR, CDR2 FQNEAQ (reference sequence). The CDR3: CASSLLAGEGETQYF.

The chain links TRBV20-1 to TRBJ2-1; TCRdb's D call of TRBD2 is untestable without DNA. This CDR3 comprises 17 residues. Germline CDR1 reads DFQATT; CDR2 reads SNEGSKA (reference sequence). The CDR3 region is CSAVPGLADTYYNEQFF.

This chain links TRBV20-1 with TRBJ1-2; as DNA is missing, the TRBD1 call by TCRdb cannot be tested. The CDR3 loop spans 16 amino acids. Looked up from germline, CDR1 is DFQATT and CDR2 is SNEGSKA (reference sequence). This CDR3 is CSARDRVPGLGRGYTF.

The rearrangement uses TRBV19 and TRBJ1-1. This CDR3 is built from 14 residues. Germline V gene sequence: CDR1 LNHDA, CDR2 SQIVND (reference sequence). This CDR3 reads CASSISIQNTEAFF.